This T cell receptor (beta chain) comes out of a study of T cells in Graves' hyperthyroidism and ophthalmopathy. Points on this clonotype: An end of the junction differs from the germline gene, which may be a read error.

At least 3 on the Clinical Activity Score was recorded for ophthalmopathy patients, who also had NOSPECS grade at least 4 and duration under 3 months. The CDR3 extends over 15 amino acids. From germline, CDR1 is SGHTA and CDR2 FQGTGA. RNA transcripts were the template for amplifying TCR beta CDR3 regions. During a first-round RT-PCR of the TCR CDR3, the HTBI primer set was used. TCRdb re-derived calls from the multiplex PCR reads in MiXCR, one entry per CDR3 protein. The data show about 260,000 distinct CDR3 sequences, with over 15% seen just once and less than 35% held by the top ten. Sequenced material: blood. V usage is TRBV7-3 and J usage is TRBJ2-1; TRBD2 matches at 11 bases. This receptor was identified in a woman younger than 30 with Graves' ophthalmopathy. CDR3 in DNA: TGTGCCAACAGCGGTGGGACTAGCGGATCCAATGAGCAGTTCTTC. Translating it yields CANSGGTSGSNEQFF.